This T cell receptor beta chain comes out of a study of cytomegalovirus exposure and HLA in healthy donors. Study results and caveats: The study listed approximately 170 cytomegalovirus-associated TCR beta chains.

The protocol was immunoSEQ multiplex PCR, while the TCRdb copy is restricted to in-frame clones and leaves out a portion. The table records 50,000 to 65,000 clones, over 90% of them present only once. This CDR3 has 13 amino acids. Germline V gene data show CDR1 as SGDLS and CDR2 as YYNGEE. V dropped 3 bases and J dropped 6 bases, with 10 bases sitting between them. A word on this clone: Its antigen remains unknown.

The chain combines TRBV9 with TRBJ2-1; D call uncertain. This TCR derives from a woman younger than 30 in good health and CMV-seropositive. The source material was PBMCs. DNA of the CDR3: TGTGCCAGCAGCGCTAGTGGGTTCAATGAGCAGTTCTTC. Its protein is CASSASGFNEQFF.